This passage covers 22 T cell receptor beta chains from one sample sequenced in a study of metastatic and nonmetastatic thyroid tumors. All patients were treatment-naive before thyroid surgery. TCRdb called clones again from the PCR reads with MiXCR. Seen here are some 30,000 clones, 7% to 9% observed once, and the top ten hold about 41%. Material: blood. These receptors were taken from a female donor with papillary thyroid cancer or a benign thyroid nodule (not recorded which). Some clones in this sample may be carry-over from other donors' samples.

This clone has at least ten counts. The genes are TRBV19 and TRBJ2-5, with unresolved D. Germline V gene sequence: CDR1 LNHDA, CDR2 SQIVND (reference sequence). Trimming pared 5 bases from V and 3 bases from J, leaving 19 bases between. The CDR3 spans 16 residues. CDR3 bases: TGTGCCAGTAGTCCATCCGCCACCCGCCAAAAAGAGACCCAGTACTTC. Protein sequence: CASSPSATRQKETQYF.

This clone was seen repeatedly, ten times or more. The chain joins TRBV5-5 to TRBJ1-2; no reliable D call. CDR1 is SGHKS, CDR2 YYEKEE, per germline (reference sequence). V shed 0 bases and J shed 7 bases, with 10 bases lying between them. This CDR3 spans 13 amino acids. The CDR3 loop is CASSLVTGVGYTF. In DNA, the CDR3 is TGTGCCAGCAGCTTGGTTACCGGCGTTGGCTACACCTTC.

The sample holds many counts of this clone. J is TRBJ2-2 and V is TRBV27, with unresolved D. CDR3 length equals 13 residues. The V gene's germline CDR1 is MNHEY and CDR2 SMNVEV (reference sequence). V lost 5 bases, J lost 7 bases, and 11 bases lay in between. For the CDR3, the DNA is TGTGCCAGCAGTCCCCGGTTAGGCGGGGAGCTGTTTTTT. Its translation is CASSPRLGGELFF.

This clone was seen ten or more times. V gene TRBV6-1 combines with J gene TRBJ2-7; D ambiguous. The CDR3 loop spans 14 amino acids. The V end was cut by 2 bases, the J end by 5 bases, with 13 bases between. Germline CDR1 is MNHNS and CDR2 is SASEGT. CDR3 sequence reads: CASSELARRDEQYF. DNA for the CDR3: TGTGCCAGCAGTGAACTTGCGCGAAGGGACGAGCAGTACTTC.

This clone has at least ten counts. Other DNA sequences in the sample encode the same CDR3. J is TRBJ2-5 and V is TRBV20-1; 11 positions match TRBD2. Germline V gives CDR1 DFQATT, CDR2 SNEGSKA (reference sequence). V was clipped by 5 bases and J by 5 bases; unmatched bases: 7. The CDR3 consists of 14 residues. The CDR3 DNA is TGCAGTGCTTTAGCGGGGGGGCCCCGGGAGACCCAGTACTTC. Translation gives CSALAGGPRETQYF.

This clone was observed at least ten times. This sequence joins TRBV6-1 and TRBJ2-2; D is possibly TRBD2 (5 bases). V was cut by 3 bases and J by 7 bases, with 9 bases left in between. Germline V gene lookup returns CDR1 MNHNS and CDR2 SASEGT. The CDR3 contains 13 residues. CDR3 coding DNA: TGTGCCAGCAGTGACTTCGAGGGCGGGGAGCTGTTTTTT. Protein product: CASSDFEGGELFF.

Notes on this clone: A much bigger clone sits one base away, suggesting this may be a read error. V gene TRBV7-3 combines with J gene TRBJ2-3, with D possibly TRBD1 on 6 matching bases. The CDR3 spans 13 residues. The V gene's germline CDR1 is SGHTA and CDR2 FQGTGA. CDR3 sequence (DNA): TGTGCCAGCAGCGAACAGGGCACGGGGACGCAGTGTTTT. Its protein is CASSEQGTGTQCF. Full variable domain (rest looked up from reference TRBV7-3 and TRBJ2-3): GAGVSQTPSNKVTEKGKYVELRCDPISGHTALYWYRQSLGQGPEFLIYFQGTGAADDSGLPNDRFFAVRPEGSVSTLKIQRTERGDSAVYLCASSEQGTGTQCFGPGTRLTVL.

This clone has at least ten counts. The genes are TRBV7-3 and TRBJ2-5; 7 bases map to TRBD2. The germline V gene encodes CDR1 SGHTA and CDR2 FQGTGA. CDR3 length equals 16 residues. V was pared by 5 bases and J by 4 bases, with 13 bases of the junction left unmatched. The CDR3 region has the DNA TGTGCCAGCAGCGCCTCCAGCGGGAAAGGGCGAGAGACCCAGTACTTC. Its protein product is CASSASSGKGRETQYF.

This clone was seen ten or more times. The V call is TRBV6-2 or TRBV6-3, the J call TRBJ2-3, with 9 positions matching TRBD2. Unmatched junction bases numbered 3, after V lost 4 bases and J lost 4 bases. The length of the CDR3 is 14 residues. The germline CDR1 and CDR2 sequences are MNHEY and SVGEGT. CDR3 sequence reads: CASSLRGGADTQYF. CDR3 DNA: TGTGCCAGCAGTTTGCGCGGGGGGGCAGATACGCAGTATTTT.

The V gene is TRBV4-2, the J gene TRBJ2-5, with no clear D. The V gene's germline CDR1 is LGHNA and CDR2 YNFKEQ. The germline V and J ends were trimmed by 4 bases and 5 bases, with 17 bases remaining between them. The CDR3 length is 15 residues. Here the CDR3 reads CASSPTLLALETQYF. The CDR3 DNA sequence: TGTGCCAGCAGCCCGACCCTCCTCGCTCTGGAGACCCAGTACTTC.

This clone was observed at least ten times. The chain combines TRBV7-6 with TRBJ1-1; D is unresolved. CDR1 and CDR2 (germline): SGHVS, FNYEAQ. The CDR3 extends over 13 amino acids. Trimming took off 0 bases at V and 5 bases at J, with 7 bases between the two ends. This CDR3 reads CASSLAGRTEAFF. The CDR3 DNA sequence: TGTGCCAGCAGCTTAGCGGGTCGGACTGAAGCTTTCTTT.

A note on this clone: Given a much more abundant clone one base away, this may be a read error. The CDR3 loop reads CSAGGASGGTYEQYF. As DNA, the CDR3 is TGCAGTGCCGGAGGGGCTAGCGGGGGTACCTACGAGCAGTACTTC. The chain carries TRBV20-1 and TRBJ2-7, with 10 bases fitting TRBD2. Trimming cost V 6 bases and J 2 bases; bases outside gene matches: 10. CDR3 length equals 15 residues. Germline-derived CDR1 and CDR2 are DFQATT and SNEGSKA (reference sequence).

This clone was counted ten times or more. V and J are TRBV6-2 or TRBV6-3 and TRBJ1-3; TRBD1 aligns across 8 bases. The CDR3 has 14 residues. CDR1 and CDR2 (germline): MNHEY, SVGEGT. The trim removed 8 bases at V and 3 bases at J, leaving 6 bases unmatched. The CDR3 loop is CASRPTGVGNTIYF. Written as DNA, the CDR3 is TGTGCCAGCCGCCCGACAGGGGTTGGAAACACCATATATTTT.

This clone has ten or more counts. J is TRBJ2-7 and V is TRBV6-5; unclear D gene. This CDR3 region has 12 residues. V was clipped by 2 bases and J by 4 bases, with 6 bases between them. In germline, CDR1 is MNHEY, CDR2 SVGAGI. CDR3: CASSYDRYEQYF. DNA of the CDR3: TGTGCCAGCAGTTACGATAGGTACGAGCAGTACTTC.

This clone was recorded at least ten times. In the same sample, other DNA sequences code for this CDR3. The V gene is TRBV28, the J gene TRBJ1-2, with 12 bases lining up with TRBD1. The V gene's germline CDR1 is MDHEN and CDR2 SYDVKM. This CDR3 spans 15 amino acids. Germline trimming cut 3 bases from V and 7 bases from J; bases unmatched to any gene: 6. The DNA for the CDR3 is TGTGCCAGCAGTTTTGGCGGGACAGGGGGCTTTGGCTACACCTTC. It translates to CASSFGGTGGFGYTF.

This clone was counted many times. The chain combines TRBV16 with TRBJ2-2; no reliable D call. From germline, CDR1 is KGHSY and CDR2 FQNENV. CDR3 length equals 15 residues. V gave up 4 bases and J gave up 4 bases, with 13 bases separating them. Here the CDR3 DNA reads TGTGCCAGCAGCCCCGGCGTCGTACGCACCGGGGAGCTGTTTTTT. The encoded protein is CASSPGVVRTGELFF.

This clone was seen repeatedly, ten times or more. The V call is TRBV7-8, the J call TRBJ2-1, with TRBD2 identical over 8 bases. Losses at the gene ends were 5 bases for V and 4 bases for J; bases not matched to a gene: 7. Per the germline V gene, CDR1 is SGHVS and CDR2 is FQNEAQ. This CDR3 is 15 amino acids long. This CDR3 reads CASSPGLARYNEQFF. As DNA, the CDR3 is TGTGCCAGCAGCCCTGGACTAGCCCGATACAATGAGCAGTTCTTC. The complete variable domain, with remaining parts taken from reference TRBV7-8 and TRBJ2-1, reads GAGVSQSPRYKVAKRGQDVALRCDPISGHVSLFWYQQALGQGPEFLTYFQNEAQLDKSGLPSDRFFAERPEGSVSTLKIQRTQQEDSAVYLCASSPGLARYNEQFFGPGTRLTVL.

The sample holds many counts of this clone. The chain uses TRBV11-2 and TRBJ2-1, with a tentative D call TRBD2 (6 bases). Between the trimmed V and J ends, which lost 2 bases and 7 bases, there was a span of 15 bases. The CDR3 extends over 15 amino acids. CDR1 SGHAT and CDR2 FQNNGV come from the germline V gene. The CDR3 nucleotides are TGTGCCAGCAGCTTACCTCGCGGGGTATCAAATGAGCAGTTCTTC. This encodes CASSLPRGVSNEQFF. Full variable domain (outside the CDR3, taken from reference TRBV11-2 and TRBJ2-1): EAGVAQSPRYKIIEKRQSVAFWCNPISGHATLYWYQQILGQGPKLLIQFQNNGVVDDSQLPKDRFSAERLKGVDSTLKIQPAKLEDSAVYLCASSLPRGVSNEQFFGPGTRLTVL.

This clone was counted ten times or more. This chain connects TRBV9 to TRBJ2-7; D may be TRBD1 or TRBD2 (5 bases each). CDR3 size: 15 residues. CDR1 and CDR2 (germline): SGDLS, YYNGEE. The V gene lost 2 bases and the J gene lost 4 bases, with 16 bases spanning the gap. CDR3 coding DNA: TGTGCCAGCAGCGTGGGGACGGTTCAACCTTACGAGCAGTACTTC. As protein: CASSVGTVQPYEQYF.

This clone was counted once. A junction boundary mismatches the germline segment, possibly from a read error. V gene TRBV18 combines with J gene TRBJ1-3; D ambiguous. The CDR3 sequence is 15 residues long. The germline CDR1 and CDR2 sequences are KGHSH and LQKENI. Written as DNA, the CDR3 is TGCGCCAGCTCAGCGTGGACGGCCCAGGGAAACACCATATATTTT. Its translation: CASSAWTAQGNTIYF.

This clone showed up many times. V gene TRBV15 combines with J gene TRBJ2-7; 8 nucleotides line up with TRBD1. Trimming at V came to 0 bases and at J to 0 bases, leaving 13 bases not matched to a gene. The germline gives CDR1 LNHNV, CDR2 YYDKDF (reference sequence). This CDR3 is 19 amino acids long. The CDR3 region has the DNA TGTGCCACCAGCAGAGAGGCGCGGCAGGGGGCGAGGAGCTCCTACGAGCAGTACTTC. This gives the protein CATSREARQGARSSYEQYF.

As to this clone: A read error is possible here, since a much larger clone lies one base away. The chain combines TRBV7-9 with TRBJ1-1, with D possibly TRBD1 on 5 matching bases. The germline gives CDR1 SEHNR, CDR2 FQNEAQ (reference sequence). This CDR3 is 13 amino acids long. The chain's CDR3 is CASTSGVNTEASF. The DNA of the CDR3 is TGTGCCAGCACCTCGGGGGTGAACACTGAAGCTTCCTTT.